These 21 T cell receptor beta chains originate from one sample sequenced in a study of shared clonotypes between healthy human individuals. Produced via immunoSEQ multiplex PCR; TCRdb's table is partial and in-frame only. The sample lists about 510,000 clones; over 60% were seen once. The sample consisted of PBMCs. The receptor source for this set is a middle-aged woman in good health. Some clones in this sample may be carry-over from other donors' samples.

By proportion, this clone is medium-sized. This same CDR3 is encoded by further DNA sequences in the sample. The rearrangement links TRBV7-9 to TRBJ1-2, with 7 bases that match TRBD1. V trimming: 5 bases; J trimming: 9 bases; junction bases outside the gene matches: 6. Germline loops: CDR1 SEHNR, CDR2 FQNEAQ (reference sequence). This CDR3 contains 12 residues. CDR3 coding DNA: TGTGCCAGCAGCGTCGGACAGGCTAGCTACACCTTC. It encodes CASSVGQASYTF.

This rearrangement joins TRBV30 to TRBJ2-3; no reliable D call. The germline V gene has CDR1 GTSNPN and CDR2 SVGIG (reference sequence). Trimming removed 2 bases at V and 6 bases at J, with 6 bases between. CDR3 size: 11 residues. CDR3 in amino acids: CAWSNADTQYF. The DNA of the CDR3 is TGTGCCTGGAGTAATGCGGATACGCAGTATTTT.

This clone appeared a single time. Different DNA sequences within this sample yield the same CDR3. The CDR3 region is CASSPGQQETQYF. The DNA of the CDR3 is TGTGCCAGCAGCCCGGGACAGCAAGAGACCCAGTACTTC. This chain links TRBV7-3 with TRBJ2-5; 7 nucleotides match TRBD1. V dropped 5 bases and J dropped 2; count of bases not matched to a gene: 2. Germline CDR1 reads SGHTA; CDR2 reads FQGTGA. The CDR3 sequence is 13 residues long.

In this sample, this clone turned up once. V usage is TRBV9 and J usage is TRBJ2-1; TRBD2 matches 10 bases. The CDR3 has 14 residues. The germline gives CDR1 SGDLS, CDR2 YYNGEE. V lost 2 bases and J lost 4; bases outside the gene matches: 0. The CDR3 here is CASSVSGRYNEQFF. CDR3 sequence (DNA): TGTGCCAGCAGCGTTAGCGGGAGGTACAATGAGCAGTTCTTC.

The V call is TRBV19, the J call TRBJ1-4, with D unclear. Germline-derived CDR1 and CDR2 are LNHDA and SQIVND (reference sequence). The CDR3 runs 13 residues. V was shortened by 3 bases and J by 7 bases, with 9 bases between the two germline ends. The CDR3 DNA is TGTGCCAGTAGTATTCAGCTCGGTGAAAAACTGTTTTTT. Protein sequence: CASSIQLGEKLFF.

The CDR3 region is CASSLRVGGRQPQHF. The DNA for the CDR3 is TGTGCCAGCAGCTTAAGGGTCGGGGGACGCCAGCCCCAGCATTTT. The V call is TRBV7-8, the J call TRBJ1-5, with D maybe TRBD1 (5 bases). This CDR3 has 15 amino acids. The ends were cut back, 2 bases at V and 7 bases at J, with 15 bases in the middle. From germline, CDR1 is SGHVS and CDR2 FQNEAQ.

This rearrangement joins TRBV29-1 to TRBJ2-1, with TRBD1 matching 7 bases. The CDR3 extends over 14 amino acids. With V trimmed by 4 bases and J by 6 bases, 9 bases remained unmatched. Looked up from germline, CDR1 is SQVTM and CDR2 is ANQGSEA. CDR3 nucleotide sequence: TGCAGCGTTGGCCCCGGGACAGCGATCAATGAGCAGTTCTTC. This sequence encodes CSVGPGTAINEQFF.

This clone appeared a few times. The rearrangement uses TRBV4-3 and TRBJ2-2; D is unresolved. Trimming cost V 2 bases and J 0 bases, with 7 bases left between them. The CDR3 has 15 amino acids. Germline V gives CDR1 LGHNA, CDR2 YSLEER. This chain's CDR3 is CASSQRTANTGELFF. Written as DNA, the CDR3 is TGCGCCAGCAGCCAAAGGACCGCGAACACCGGGGAGCTGTTTTTT.

V gene TRBV5-1 combines with J gene TRBJ2-1, with 13 bases lining up with TRBD2. Losses at the gene ends were 9 bases for V and 4 bases for J; bases not matched to a gene: 7. Germline V gene data show CDR1 as SGHRS and CDR2 as YFSETQ. The CDR3 is 15 amino acids. The DNA for the CDR3 is TGCGCCACAACGGGACTAGCGGGAAATTACAATGAGCAGTTCTTC. This translates into CATTGLAGNYNEQFF.

This chain connects TRBV14 to TRBJ2-3; tentative D call: TRBD1 (6 bases). V shed 4 bases and J shed 2 bases, with 10 bases lying between them. The CDR3 loop spans 14 amino acids. Germline lookup yields CDR1 SGHDN and CDR2 FVKESK. CDR3 in amino acids: CASSPGHSTDTQYF. The CDR3 DNA follows: TGTGCCAGCAGCCCGGGACACTCCACAGATACGCAGTATTTT.

The chain combines TRBV28 with TRBJ2-3, with D maybe TRBD1 (5 bases). CDR1 and CDR2 (germline): MDHEN, SYDVKM. This CDR3 region has 15 residues. Trimming left V 2 bases short and J 0 bases short, with 9 bases between. The CDR3 DNA reads TGTGCCAGCAGTTTAATAGGGGCTAGCACAGATACGCAGTATTTT. It specifies CASSLIGASTDTQYF.

The chain employs TRBV27 and TRBJ1-4; D is undetermined. V lost 8 bases and J lost 2, with 6 bases in between. The germline gives CDR1 MNHEY, CDR2 SMNVEV (reference sequence). The length of the CDR3 is 12 residues. The CDR3 is CASARTNEKLFF. The CDR3 bases are TGTGCCAGCGCGCGGACTAATGAAAAACTGTTTTTT.

The chain has TRBV11-3 and TRBJ2-5; 7 bases line up with TRBD2. The V gene's germline CDR1 is SGHNT and CDR2 YENEEA. The length of the CDR3 is 14 residues. V was pared by 8 bases and J by 5 bases, with 11 bases of the junction left unmatched. The CDR3 sequence: CASSPGGPRETQYF. The CDR3 DNA reads TGTGCCAGCTCCCCGGGAGGCCCCCGGGAGACCCAGTACTTC.

V and J are TRBV4-1 and TRBJ2-7; 9 bases map to TRBD2. V lost 8 bases and J lost 2; bases outside the gene matches: 10. The length of the CDR3 is 15 residues. Germline V CDR1 and CDR2: MGHRA, YSYEKL. The CDR3 DNA is TGCGCCAGCGGGCGGGGGCTAGCGGGAACCTACGAGCAGTACTTC. Translated, it gives CASGRGLAGTYEQYF.

J is TRBJ2-1 and V is TRBV11-3; TRBD2 aligns across 7 bases. The CDR3 has 14 residues. Trimming removed 5 bases from V and 7 bases from J; junction bases left unmatched: 8. CDR1 SGHNT and CDR2 YENEEA come from the germline V gene. The CDR3 here is CASSPRGSSNEQFF. The CDR3 nucleotides are TGTGCCAGCAGCCCCCGCGGGAGTTCGAATGAGCAGTTCTTC.

The V gene is TRBV7-6, the J gene TRBJ2-2; TRBD1 aligns across 7 bases. Germline assignment: CDR1 SGHVS and CDR2 FNYEAQ. The CDR3 runs 16 residues. The V segment lost 1 base and the J segment 4 bases; nucleotides outside the gene matches: 6. This chain's CDR3 is CASSLVAGGVTGELFF. The DNA for the CDR3 is TGTGCCAGCAGCTTAGTTGCAGGGGGAGTCACCGGGGAGCTGTTTTTT.

This clone has ten or more counts. The rearrangement links TRBV6-4 to TRBJ2-1; TRBD2 might be the D (6 bases). CDR1 is MRHNA, CDR2 SNTAGT, per germline. The CDR3 spans 16 residues. Between the trimmed V and J ends, which lost 0 bases and 3 bases, there was a span of 12 bases. The CDR3 DNA sequence: TGTGCCAGCAGTGACTCGGATAGCGGAGACTACAATGAGCAGTTCTTC. Translated, it gives CASSDSDSGDYNEQFF.

The J gene is TRBJ2-7, the V gene TRBV7-2, with TRBD2 matching 7 bases. CDR3 length equals 14 residues. J was trimmed by 5 bases and V by 1 base; bases with no gene match: 5. CDR1 and CDR2 (germline): SGHTA, FQGNSA. As DNA, the CDR3 is TGTGCCAGCAGCTTAGGGGGGGGGACCCACGAGCAGTACTTC. Protein sequence: CASSLGGGTHEQYF.

V gene TRBV18 combines with J gene TRBJ2-1, with D possibly TRBD2 on 5 matching bases. Germline lookup yields CDR1 KGHSH and CDR2 LQKENI. The CDR3 runs 18 residues. Trimming removed 1 base at V and 2 bases at J, with 18 bases between. CDR3 region: CASSPLGPMAGPYNEQFF. DNA of the CDR3: TGTGCCAGCTCACCACTGGGTCCCATGGCGGGTCCCTACAATGAGCAGTTCTTC.

The rearrangement joins TRBV7-2 to TRBJ2-1; 12 bases fit TRBD2. Trimming took 7 bases from V and 2 from J; bases not matched to a gene: 6. Per the germline V gene, CDR1 is SGHTA and CDR2 is FQGNSA. The CDR3 spans 16 residues. Here the CDR3 DNA reads TGTGCCAGCACCCCGGGACTAGCGGGCCCCTACAATGAGCAGTTCTTC. This codes for CASTPGLAGPYNEQFF.

The rearrangement joins TRBV7-8 to TRBJ2-1; unclear D gene. Trimming shortened V by 5 bases and J by 5 bases, and 10 bases separated the two germline ends. Germline V gene sequence: CDR1 SGHVS, CDR2 FQNEAQ. The CDR3 loop spans 13 amino acids. In DNA, the CDR3 is TGTGCCAGCAGCACAAGTAGGAACAATGAGCAGTTCTTC. Encoded protein: CASSTSRNNEQFF.